The clone carrying this TCR beta chain has more than one count but fewer than ten. The source of the sample is a study of blood T cell repertoires in COVID-19. About the research overall: Sample material is recorded as cDNA or gDNA derived from T cells, B-cell-depleted T cells, or PBMCs.

V was pared by 3 bases and J by 0 bases, with 15 bases between. The CDR3 consists of 16 residues. Germline CDR1 reads MDHEN; CDR2 reads SYDVKM. In assigning cohorts, the study relied on participant-reported clinical history. Resolution of symptoms, clearance, or two negative PCRs was present in recovered Cohort 3 donors. The method was immunoSEQ multiplex PCR; TCRdb's version includes in-frame clones alone and lacks a portion of them. The sample includes 300,000 to 400,000 clones, 85% to 90% of them seen just once. The V gene is TRBV28, the J gene TRBJ2-7, with D maybe TRBD2 (6 bases). The sequencing input was PBMCs or T cells enriched from blood (not recorded which). This TCR derives from a man aged 18 to 29 who had recovered from COVID-19. The CDR3 here is CASSFPLASSSYEQYF. The DNA of the CDR3 is TGTGCCAGCAGTTTTCCCCTAGCGTCGAGCTCCTACGAGCAGTACTTC.